This TCR beta chain was captured in a study of regulatory T cells in long-lasting Graves disease. This clonotype was seen a few times. Library construction for TCR beta used iRepertoire HTBI primers and Arm-PCR of CDR3 regions. MiXCR, run by TCRdb on the multiplex PCR reads, gives a single entry per CDR3 protein. Of 400,000 to 550,000 distinct CDR3 sequences listed, over 15% are singletons. Time point of the sample: newly diagnosed GD, antithyroid drugs for less than 3 months. PBMC RNA was the source of the TCR library. After removal of 7 bases from V and 11 bases from J, the junction contained 10 bases not matched to a gene. CDR1 SQVTM and CDR2 ANQGSEA come from the germline V gene. The CDR3 has 12 amino acids. Separately, the same data were catalogued under a study of T cells in Graves' hyperthyroidism and ophthalmopathy.

This sequence originates from a woman aged 18-29 years with Graves disease. The sample in question was peripheral blood mononuclear cells (PBMCs), obtained at new diagnosis, from a patient treated with antithyroid drugs. This sequence joins TRBV29-1 and TRBJ1-1; 10 bases agree with TRBD1. The CDR3 spells CSATTGGRWAFF. The CDR3 region has the DNA TGCAGCGCGACGACAGGGGGCCGCTGGGCTTTCTTT. The full variable domain, its missing parts supplied by reference TRBV29-1 and TRBJ1-1, is SAVISQKPSRDICQRGTSLTIQCQVDSQVTMMFWYRQQPGQSLTLIATANQGSEATYESGFVIDKFPISRPNLTFSTLTVSNMSPEDSSIYLCSATTGGRWAFFGQGTRLTVV.